This is a list of T cell receptor beta chains from one sample in a study of shared T cell receptors in the human thymus. Produced via immunoSEQ multiplex PCR; TCRdb's table is partial and in-frame only. The sample comprises 700,000 or so clones, 70% to 90% of which are singletons, and around 0.0099% rests with the top ten. These data were also reused for a study on human thymus T cells.

The specimen was thymocytes. The receptors shown here come from a girl under three years old with a congenital heart defect. The CDR3 runs from the conserved cysteine through the conserved F or W. D genes are given only for firm matches. Size is omitted from some rows. Given values are once, few, many or a class for expanded clones.

clone size | D gene | J gene | V gene | CDR3 protein | CDR3 DNA
NA | TRBD1 | TRBJ1-1 | TRBV5-4 | CASSPPGQLNTEAFF | TGTGCCAGCAGCCCTCCGGGACAGCTGAACACTGAAGCTTTCTTT
NA | TRBD1 | TRBJ1-6 | TRBV10-3 | CAISTTTGGKGRPLHF | TGTGCCATCAGCACTACGACAGGGGGCAAGGGTAGACCCCTCCACTTT
NA | NA | TRBJ1-1 | TRBV29-1 | CSVLRTLNTEAFF | TGCAGCGTTTTAAGGACATTGAACACTGAAGCTTTCTTT
NA | TRBD1 | TRBJ1-1 | TRBV6-1 | CASSRTGENTEAFF | TGTGCCAGCAGTCGGACAGGGGAGAACACTGAAGCTTTCTTT
NA | NA | TRBJ1-5 | TRBV28 | CASSLFPRGSNQPQHF | TGTGCCAGCAGTTTATTTCCCAGGGGTAGCAATCAGCCCCAGCATTTT
NA | NA | TRBJ1-1 | TRBV2 | CASGAAVFMNTEAFF | TGTGCCAGCGGGGCGGCCGTATTCATGAACACTGAAGCTTTCTTT
NA | NA | TRBJ2-3 | TRBV5-1 | CASSLYPLRGPRCTDTQYF | TGCGCCAGCAGCTTATATCCTCTCCGTGGGCCAAGATGCACAGATACGCAGTATTTT
NA | NA | TRBJ2-2 | TRBV7-3 | CASSLAGASTGELFF | TGTGCCAGCAGCTTAGCGGGGGCCAGCACCGGGGAGCTGTTTTTT
NA | TRBD2 | TRBJ2-5 | TRBV6-6 | CASRMASGGFGETQYF | TGTGCCAGCAGGATGGCTAGCGGGGGATTCGGAGAGACCCAGTACTTC
few | NA | TRBJ1-6 | TRBV5-4 | CASRRAATANSPLHF | TGTGCCAGCAGAAGGGCCGCGACAGCCAATTCACCCCTCCACTTT
NA | TRBD1 | TRBJ1-4 | TRBV25-1 | CASSGTGSTNEKLFF | TGTGCCAGCAGTGGGACAGGGTCAACTAATGAAAAACTGTTTTTT
NA | NA | TRBJ1-2 | TRBV15 | CATSSPMKPRGYTF | TGTGCCACCAGCAGTCCAATGAAGCCTCGCGGCTACACCTTC
NA | TRBD1 | TRBJ1-5 | TRBV19 | CASSMDRDDQPQHF | TGTGCCAGTAGTATGGACAGGGACGATCAGCCCCAGCATTTT
NA | TRBD1 | TRBJ2-7 | TRBV4-2 | CASCPTGADEQYF | TGTGCCAGTTGCCCCACAGGGGCGGACGAGCAGTACTTC
NA | NA | TRBJ1-2 | TRBV5-1 | CASSFNGRLNYGYTF | TGCGCCAGCAGCTTCAATGGCAGGCTTAACTATGGCTACACCTTC
NA | NA | TRBJ1-2 | TRBV6-5 | CASSLFPGFYGYTF | TGTGCCAGCAGTTTATTTCCAGGTTTCTATGGCTACACCTTC
NA | TRBD1 | TRBJ1-4 | TRBV27 | CASSRHYRDSFEKLFF | TGTGCCAGCAGTCGCCACTATCGGGACAGCTTCGAAAAACTGTTTTTT
few | TRBD1 | TRBJ1-1 | TRBV29-1 | CSVVKSDRGTVNTEAFF | TGCAGCGTTGTAAAGTCGGACAGGGGGACTGTGAACACTGAAGCTTTCTTT
NA | TRBD2 | TRBJ2-5 | TRBV5-1 | CASSPGQALALAGIMGETQYF | TGCGCCAGCAGCCCTGGACAAGCCCTGGCACTAGCGGGGATAATGGGAGAGACCCAGTACTTC
once | TRBD2 | TRBJ2-5 | TRBV2 | CASSVPAGASLPETQYF | TGTGCCAGCAGTGTTCCAGCGGGGGCCTCTCTCCCGGAGACCCAGTACTTC
NA | NA | TRBJ1-1 | TRBV5-1 | CASSSDTKDVNTEAFF | TGCGCCAGCAGCTCGGACACCAAGGATGTGAACACTGAAGCTTTCTTT
NA | NA | TRBJ1-5 | TRBV5-1 | CASSFLQGLMGPYSNQPQHF | TGCGCCAGCAGCTTTCTTCAGGGCCTCATGGGGCCTTATAGCAATCAGCCCCAGCATTTT
once | TRBD2 | TRBJ2-7 | TRBV5-4 | CASSEGTSGLSYEQYF | TGTGCCAGCAGCGAGGGGACTAGCGGACTCTCCTACGAGCAGTACTTC